The 3 T cell receptor beta chains below come from one sample, sequenced in a study of spatial heterogeneity in lung cancer. Indicated time point: sample taken at primary tumor resection. The sequenced material consisted of unsorted whole RNA from tumor, nontumor lung or frozen PBMC. MiXCR, applied by TCRdb to the 5' RACE reads, yields one record per CDR3 protein. Among 90,000 or so distinct CDR3 sequences listed, roughly 9.5% were seen once. The material sequenced was PBMCs, taken at surgery. Receptor source: a male donor with early-stage non-small cell lung cancer.

This clonotype was observed at least ten times. V usage is TRBV2 and J usage is TRBJ1-3; perhaps TRBD1 as D (5 bases). The germline V gene encodes CDR1 SNHLY and CDR2 FYNNEI. Deletions cut 2 bases from V and 0 bases from J, with 17 bases between. The CDR3 has 18 amino acids. The CDR3 protein is CASSELFMGRPSGNTIYF. CDR3 DNA: TGTGCCAGCAGTGAACTGTTTATGGGACGCCCCTCTGGAAACACCATATATTTT.

This clonotype came up many times. The chain combines TRBV7-2 with TRBJ2-7, with TRBD1 as a possible D gene (6 bases). Germline V gives CDR1 SGHTA, CDR2 FQGNSA. V shed 0 bases and J shed 2 bases, with 8 bases lying between them. The CDR3 extends over 14 amino acids. The CDR3 spells CASSLAGGAYEQYF. The CDR3 DNA is TGTGCCAGCAGCTTAGCAGGGGGTGCCTACGAGCAGTACTTC.

This clonotype was seen many times. The gene calls are TRBV4-1 and TRBJ1-1, with unresolved D. CDR1 MGHRA and CDR2 YSYEKL come from the germline V gene. The V gene lost 1 base and the J gene lost 4 bases, with 10 bases spanning the gap. This CDR3 has 14 amino acids. CDR3 in amino acids: CASSQGPLGTEAFF. DNA of the CDR3: TGCGCCAGCAGCCAAGGACCGTTGGGCACTGAAGCTTTCTTT.